This T cell receptor beta chain stems from a study of shared clonotypes between healthy human individuals. General observations from the study: A handful of donors had around 5% of their naive CD4 clonotypes in common. Generally, naive subsets (rather than memory subsets) showed larger estimated richness.

Only CD45RO-negative cells positively selected for CCR7 counted as naive CD8 cells, so terminally differentiated effector memory CD45RA+ cells were excluded. The healthy adult donors were HIV-negative and reported no recent acute infections or vaccinations. Every contributor of samples was a Caucasian grown-up residing in Nashville, Tennessee. Generated by immunoSEQ multiplex PCR, the TCRdb table keeps only in-frame clones and is missing some. This sample yields more than 550,000 clones, of which roughly 94% are seen a single time; roughly 22% belongs to the top ten. As regards this clone: What it binds is not known.

The sample consisted of naive CD8+ T cells sorted from blood. The TCR originated in a man aged 25-40 years in good health.

CDR3 bases: TGTGCCAGTAGAAGCTACAATGAGCAGTTCTTC. It is translated as CASRSYNEQFF. This chain links TRBV19 with TRBJ2-1, with D unclear. The CDR3 is 11 amino acids. V lost 6 bases and J lost 3, with 3 bases in between. In germline, CDR1 is LNHDA, CDR2 SQIVND (reference sequence).